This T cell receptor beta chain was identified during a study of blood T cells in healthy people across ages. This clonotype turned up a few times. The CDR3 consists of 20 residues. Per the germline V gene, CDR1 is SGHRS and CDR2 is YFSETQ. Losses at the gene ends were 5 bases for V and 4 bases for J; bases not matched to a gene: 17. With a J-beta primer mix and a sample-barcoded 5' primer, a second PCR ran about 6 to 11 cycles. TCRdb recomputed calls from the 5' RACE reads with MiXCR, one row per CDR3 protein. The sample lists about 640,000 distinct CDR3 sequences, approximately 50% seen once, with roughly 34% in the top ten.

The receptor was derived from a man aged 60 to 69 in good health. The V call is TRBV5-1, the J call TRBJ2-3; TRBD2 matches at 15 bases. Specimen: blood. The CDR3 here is CASSLMGLAGGQRSADTQYF. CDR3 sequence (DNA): TGCGCCAGCAGTTTGATGGGACTAGCGGGGGGCCAGCGTTCGGCAGATACGCAGTATTTT.